Each of the 13 T cell receptor beta chains below was sequenced from the same sample in a study of blood T cell repertoires in COVID-19. The assay was immunoSEQ multiplex PCR, and TCRdb's table has in-frame clones only and misses some. This table holds 150,000 to 180,000 clones, approximately 80% found once. Source material: peripheral blood. The receptors derive from a woman between 55 and 75 years old with COVID-19, enrolled during active disease.

V and J are TRBV6-5 and TRBJ1-6, with D tentatively TRBD1 (5 bases). From germline, CDR1 is MNHEY and CDR2 SVGAGI. The CDR3 covers 15 residues. V was clipped by 0 bases and J by 9 bases, with 12 bases between them. For the CDR3, the DNA is TGTGCCAGCAGTTACTCGACGGGGGTTAGTTCACCCCTCCACTTT. Its translation is CASSYSTGVSSPLHF.

In DNA, the CDR3 is TGTGCCAGCAGTGACGAGGTAGGCGTTCAGCCCCAGCATTTT. Translating gives CASSDEVGVQPQHF. This chain connects TRBV6-4 to TRBJ1-5; D not resolved. The ends were cut back, 2 bases at V and 6 bases at J, with 11 bases in the middle. From germline, CDR1 is MRHNA and CDR2 SNTAGT. The CDR3 is made up of 14 amino acids.

This chain connects TRBV12-3 or TRBV12-4 to TRBJ2-7; tentatively, D is TRBD2 (5 bases). V lost 4 bases to trimming and J lost 6 bases, with 10 bases between them. This CDR3 spans 12 amino acids. The CDR3 loop reads CASSYAGGEQYV. Written as DNA, the CDR3 is TGTGCCAGCAGTTACGCGGGCGGCGAGCAGTACGTC.

V and J are TRBV2 and TRBJ2-1, with TRBD2 identical over 10 bases. Trimming took 7 bases from V and 9 from J; bases not matched to a gene: 12. The V gene's germline CDR1 is SNHLY and CDR2 FYNNEI. The length of the CDR3 is 15 residues. CDR3 loop: CASTQGIAGGLEQFF. The CDR3 DNA reads TGTGCCAGCACCCAGGGGATAGCGGGGGGACTTGAGCAGTTCTTC.

The rearrangement uses TRBV5-1 and TRBJ1-2; 7 bases line up with TRBD1. The CDR3 runs to 14 residues. CDR1 is SGHRS and CDR2 is YFSETQ in the germline V gene. After removal of 3 bases from V and 0 bases from J, the junction contained 2 bases not matched to a gene. The CDR3: CASSSGGANYGYTF. CDR3 nucleotide sequence: TGCGCCAGCAGCTCAGGGGGAGCTAACTATGGCTACACCTTC.

The chain joins TRBV5-4 to TRBJ2-1, with TRBD2 matching 8 bases. The V and J ends lost 4 bases and 7 bases, in that order; junction bases with no gene match: 13. The CDR3 extends over 16 amino acids. Germline CDR1 SGHNT, CDR2 YYREEE (reference sequence). The CDR3 here is CASSRGGAGVANEQFF. The DNA of the CDR3 is TGTGCCAGCAGCCGGGGGGGAGCGGGGGTGGCTAATGAGCAGTTCTTC.

V gene TRBV10-1 combines with J gene TRBJ1-5; 8 bases fit TRBD1. The CDR3 contains 14 residues. Trimming at V came to 6 bases and at J to 6 bases, leaving 7 bases not matched to a gene. Looked up from germline, CDR1 is WNHNN and CDR2 is SYGVQD (reference sequence). CDR3 coding DNA: TGCGCCAGCAGCGCAGGGGGCGTGGGTCAGCCCCAGCATTTT. Protein product: CASSAGGVGQPQHF.

This clone came up a few times. The rearrangement links TRBV3-1 (or the pseudogene TRBV3-2) to TRBJ1-1; D gene ambiguous. V lost 6 bases to trimming and J lost 0 bases, with 5 bases between them. Germline CDR1 is LGHDT and CDR2 is YNNKEL (reference sequence). The CDR3 runs 12 residues. The chain's CDR3 is CASSFMNTEAFF. As DNA, the CDR3 is TGTGCCAGCAGTTTTATGAACACTGAAGCTTTCTTT.

This clone came up a few times. The chain links TRBV9 to TRBJ1-4; a weak D match, TRBD1 (5 bases). The CDR3 is 17 residues long. The germline V gene encodes CDR1 SGDLS and CDR2 YYNGEE. The V end was cut by 3 bases, the J end by 2 bases, with 17 bases between. CDR3 nucleotide sequence: TGTGCCAGCAGCGCCCCCGGGGGAAGAACTACTAATGAAAAACTGTTTTTT. Amino acid sequence: CASSAPGGRTTNEKLFF. Full variable domain (rest looked up from reference TRBV9 and TRBJ1-4): DSGVTQTPKHLITATGQRVTLRCSPRSGDLSVYWYQQSLDQGLQFLIQYYNGEERAKGNILERFSAQQFPDLHSELNLSSLELGDSALYFCASSAPGGRTTNEKLFFGSGTQLSVL.

The J gene is TRBJ1-1, the V gene TRBV18; weak D call: TRBD1 (6 bases). This CDR3 has 13 residues. V was pared by 7 bases and J by 1 base, with 10 bases between. CDR1 and CDR2 (germline): KGHSH, LQKENI. This CDR3 is CASLTQGNTEAFF. The CDR3 DNA reads TGTGCCAGCTTAACACAGGGGAACACTGAAGCTTTCTTT.

This clone has just a few counts. The V and J genes are TRBV14 and TRBJ1-1, with D maybe TRBD1 (6 bases). The germline V gene encodes CDR1 SGHDN and CDR2 FVKESK. The germline V and J ends were trimmed by 3 bases and 4 bases, with 12 bases remaining between them. The CDR3 has 14 amino acids. The CDR3 sequence: CASSHKQGGTEAFF. DNA for the CDR3: TGTGCCAGCAGCCACAAACAGGGTGGCACTGAAGCTTTCTTT.

The chain joins TRBV27 to TRBJ1-2, with D perhaps TRBD1 (5 bases). V shed 2 bases and J shed 4 bases, with 8 bases lying between them. CDR1 and CDR2 from the germline V gene are MNHEY and SMNVEV (reference sequence). This CDR3 region has 13 residues. CDR3 DNA: TGTGCCAGCAGTTTAAGGGGAATCTATGGCTACACCTTC. Protein sequence: CASSLRGIYGYTF.

This chain joins TRBV5-1 and TRBJ2-3; the match to TRBD1 covers 7 bases. The germline V gene has CDR1 SGHRS and CDR2 YFSETQ. J gave up 1 base and V 3 bases, and 11 bases lay outside the gene matches. The CDR3 loop spans 17 amino acids. For the CDR3, the DNA is TGCGCCAGCAGCTCGCAGGGGGTCGTAATAGGCACAGATACGCAGTATTTT. Its translation is CASSSQGVVIGTDTQYF.